Below are 10 T cell receptor beta chains sequenced from a single sample in a study of OX40 agonist ivuxolimab in advanced cancers. Profiling relied on immunoSEQ multiplex PCR, and the TCRdb table lists in-frame clones only, not all of them. This table holds around 79,000 clones, about 82% found once. Sequencing used CD4+ or CD8+ T cells sorted from blood, obtained in a trial of the OX40 agonist ivuxolimab. The source of these receptors is an adult with an advanced solid tumor such as melanoma, head and neck, liver or kidney cancer.

This clone is a singleton in its sample. The V and J genes are TRBV10-3 and TRBJ2-5, with D perhaps TRBD1 or TRBD2 (5 bases each). Trimming removed 3 bases from V and 5 bases from J, with 10 bases in between. The CDR3 is 13 residues long. Germline lookup yields CDR1 ENHRY and CDR2 SYGVKD. CDR3 DNA: TGTGCCATCAGTGATGGGGGTCAGGAGACCCAGTACTTC. This gives the protein CAISDGGQETQYF.

The table lists this clone with a count of one. This sequence joins TRBV5-4 and TRBJ2-5, with a tentative D call TRBD2 (5 bases). The CDR3 covers 14 residues. The germline V and J ends were trimmed by 1 base and 2 bases, with 9 bases remaining between them. Germline V lookup: CDR1 SGHNT, CDR2 YYREEE (reference sequence). This CDR3 reads CASSLPQRQETQYF. CDR3 nucleotides: TGTGCCAGCAGCTTGCCGCAGCGGCAAGAGACCCAGTACTTC. Full variable domain (remainder filled in from reference TRBV5-4 and TRBJ2-5): ETGVTQSPTHLIKTRGQQVTLRCSSQSGHNTVSWYQQALGQGPQFIFQYYREEENGRGNFPPRFSGLQFPNYSSELNVNALELDDSALYLCASSLPQRQETQYFGPGTRLLVL.

The chain links TRBV25-1 to TRBJ1-1, with D possibly TRBD1 on 5 matching bases. Germline V gives CDR1 MGHDK, CDR2 SYGVNS. The germline V and J ends were trimmed by 1 base and 0 bases, with 6 bases remaining between them. CDR3 size: 14 residues. CDR3 nucleotides: TGTGCCAGCAGTGAATTAGGGGTGAACACTGAAGCTTTCTTT. As protein: CASSELGVNTEAFF.

The V call is TRBV6-6, the J call TRBJ1-6; D possibly corresponds to TRBD1 (5 bases). Germline CDR1 MNHNY, CDR2 SVGAGI (reference sequence). V was trimmed by 7 bases and J by 0 bases, leaving 13 bases between them. This CDR3 is 16 amino acids long. The CDR3 DNA follows: TGTGCCAGCACCAGGGCAGGGAGCTCCTATAATTCACCCCTCCACTTT. Protein product: CASTRAGSSYNSPLHF.

In DNA form, the CDR3 reads TGTGCCAGCACCCCAGGGGGGGACGGAAACACCATATATTTT. Translated, it gives CASTPGGDGNTIYF. This sequence joins TRBV6-1 and TRBJ1-3; TRBD1 matches at 7 bases. Trimming took 7 bases from V and 4 from J; bases not matched to a gene: 7. Per the germline V gene, CDR1 is MNHNS and CDR2 is SASEGT. CDR3 length: 14 amino acids.

The J gene is TRBJ1-2, the V gene TRBV19; no definite D call. Germline lookup yields CDR1 LNHDA and CDR2 SQIVND (reference sequence). The CDR3 spans 14 residues. V lost 6 bases, J lost 8 bases, and 19 bases lay in between. CDR3 residues: CASRSIGDIEGYTF. DNA for the CDR3: TGTGCCAGTAGATCGATCGGGGATATAGAGGGCTACACCTTC.

This chain joins TRBV5-8 and TRBJ2-3; 10 bases match TRBD2. The CDR3 covers 18 residues. Germline CDR1 is SGHTS and CDR2 is YDEGEE. The trim removed 1 base at V and 0 bases at J, leaving 8 bases unmatched. Written as DNA, the CDR3 is TGTGCCAGCAGCTTGATAGGTTCTAGCGGGGGTAGCACAGATACGCAGTATTTT. Its protein product is CASSLIGSSGGSTDTQYF. Full variable domain (remainder filled in from reference TRBV5-8 and TRBJ2-3): EAGVTQSPTHLIKTRGQQATLRCSPISGHTSVYWYQQALGLGLQFLLWYDEGEERNRGNFPPRFSGRQFPNYSSELNVNALELEDSALYLCASSLIGSSGGSTDTQYFGPGTRLTVL.

Written as DNA, the CDR3 is TGTGCCAGCAGTTATTGGGGGCATGACACTGAAGCTTTCTTT. Translated, it gives CASSYWGHDTEAFF. The chain joins TRBV6-5 to TRBJ1-1; possible D gene TRBD1, 6 bases. The V end was cut by 3 bases, the J end by 3 bases, with 11 bases between. The germline V gene has CDR1 MNHEY and CDR2 SVGAGI. This CDR3 spans 14 amino acids.

This clone was detected only once. The rearrangement links TRBV29-1 to TRBJ1-2; a possible D gene is TRBD1 (6 bases). This CDR3 spans 13 amino acids. Germline values: CDR1 SQVTM, CDR2 ANQGSEA. Between the trimmed V and J ends, which lost 4 bases and 4 bases, there was a span of 13 bases. CDR3 residues: CSVGGLQGYGYTF. The CDR3 coding sequence is TGCAGCGTTGGGGGGCTACAGGGCTATGGCTACACCTTC.

The rearrangement joins TRBV4-2 to TRBJ1-1, with 8 nucleotides matching TRBD1. The CDR3 is 15 amino acids. With V trimmed by 0 bases and J by 2 bases, 2 bases remained unmatched. Germline CDR1 LGHNA, CDR2 YNFKEQ. CDR3 sequence: CASSQETGANTEAFF. The CDR3 region has the DNA TGTGCCAGCAGCCAAGAGACAGGGGCAAACACTGAAGCTTTCTTT.